Presented here are 7 T cell receptor beta chains from one specimen sequenced in a study of neurological immune-mediated disorders. Each CDR3 protein gets one entry after TCRdb re-called the 5' RACE reads with MiXCR. The sample has approximately 59,000 distinct CDR3 sequences, over 5% seen once. What was sequenced was PBMCs. Source of these receptors: a human donor with multiple sclerosis. The donor label of this sample is uncertain.

This clonotype has ten or more counts. The chain links TRBV5-1 to TRBJ2-3; 13 nucleotides line up with TRBD2. The ends lost 9 bases at V and 0 bases at J; junction bases unmatched: 7. The CDR3 has 16 residues. Germline V gives CDR1 SGHRS, CDR2 YFSETQ. CDR3 protein: CAITRTSGGSTDTQYF. CDR3 sequence (DNA): TGCGCCATCACGAGGACTAGCGGGGGTAGCACAGATACGCAGTATTTT.

This clonotype was recorded at least ten times. V is TRBV7-3 and J is TRBJ2-5; 9 bases align to TRBD2. CDR1 is SGHTA and CDR2 is FQGTGA in the germline V gene. This CDR3 comprises 14 residues. Germline trimming cut 3 bases from V and 5 bases from J; bases unmatched to any gene: 4. The CDR3 nucleotides are TGTGCCAGCAGCTTGCGGGGGGGCGGGGAGACCCAGTACTTC. Its protein is CASSLRGGGETQYF.

This clonotype has a count of ten or more. The genes are TRBV5-1 and TRBJ2-1; D possibly corresponds to TRBD2 (6 bases). V was shortened by 3 bases and J by 4 bases, with 11 bases between the two germline ends. The CDR3 consists of 14 residues. The germline V gene has CDR1 SGHRS and CDR2 YFSETQ. CDR3 bases: TGCGCCAGCAGCTGGGACTGGGGATACAATGAGCAGTTCTTC. Residues: CASSWDWGYNEQFF.

This clonotype was observed at least ten times. V gene TRBV20-1 combines with J gene TRBJ2-1; D ambiguous. V was shortened by 0 bases and J by 7 bases, with 7 bases between the two germline ends. Germline V gives CDR1 DFQATT, CDR2 SNEGSKA (reference sequence). The CDR3 loop spans 12 amino acids. CDR3 DNA sequence: TGCAGTGCTAGAGAAACCAAGAATGAGCAGTTCTTC. Its protein product is CSARETKNEQFF.

This clonotype appeared many times. The chain carries TRBV6-2 or TRBV6-3 and TRBJ2-3, with 9 bases that match TRBD1. Germline CDR1 is MNHEY and CDR2 is SVGEGT. The CDR3 is 15 residues long. V was pared by 5 bases and J by 5 bases, with 8 bases of the junction left unmatched. Written as DNA, the CDR3 is TGTGCCAGCAGTCCGGACAGGGGACGCCAAGATACGCAGTATTTT. Its translation is CASSPDRGRQDTQYF.

This clonotype appeared many times. The chain employs TRBV20-1 and TRBJ1-1; D is uncertain. Germline V gene sequence: CDR1 DFQATT, CDR2 SNEGSKA (reference sequence). V was cut by 2 bases and J by 7 bases, with 8 bases left in between. The CDR3 is 11 residues long. As DNA, the CDR3 is TGCAGTGCTAGACTAGACGTTGAAGCTTTCTTT. This encodes CSARLDVEAFF.

This clonotype was observed many times. The chain links TRBV20-1 to TRBJ2-6, with 8 positions matching TRBD1. V lost 3 bases to trimming and J lost 2 bases; unmatched junction nucleotides: 0. The CDR3 totals 14 residues. CDR1 is DFQATT and CDR2 is SNEGSKA in the germline V gene (reference sequence). The CDR3 DNA is TGCAGTGCTAGGGACAGGGCTGGGGCCAACGTCCTGACTTTC. It translates to CSARDRAGANVLTF.